The 22 T cell receptor beta chains below were found in one sample sequenced in a study of shared clonotypes between healthy human individuals. TCRdb's copy holds only in-frame clones and misses some; the assay was immunoSEQ multiplex PCR. Of about 1.5 million clones listed, approximately 98% are singletons. The sequenced sample was naive CD4+ T cells sorted from blood. Subset meaning: CD45RA+ positively selected. The receptors originated from a man under 40 in good health.

This chain joins TRBV11-2 and TRBJ2-5; tentative D call: TRBD2 (6 bases). V was pared by 4 bases and J by 0 bases, with 18 bases between. CDR1 SGHAT and CDR2 FQNNGV come from the germline V gene. The CDR3 loop spans 17 amino acids. CDR3 in DNA: TGTGCCAGCAGCTGGGGGGATGGTAGACGGTACCAAGAGACCCAGTACTTC. Translating it yields CASSWGDGRRYQETQYF.

The genes are TRBV18 and TRBJ1-1; TRBD1 matches 8 bases. The CDR3 is made up of 16 amino acids. Looked up from germline, CDR1 is KGHSH and CDR2 is LQKENI. V dropped 2 bases and J dropped 5; count of bases not matched to a gene: 10. CDR3 bases: TGTGCCAGCTCACCAGTACGTGCCAGGGGGCGGACTGAAGCTTTCTTT. Its protein product is CASSPVRARGRTEAFF.

The gene calls are TRBV7-2 and TRBJ2-5, with a tentative D call TRBD2 (5 bases). Germline CDR1 is SGHTA and CDR2 is FQGNSA. CDR3 length equals 15 residues. Trimming pared 2 bases from V and 7 bases from J, leaving 17 bases between. CDR3 residues: CASSLQAGVFGTQYF. CDR3 sequence (DNA): TGTGCCAGCAGCTTACAGGCGGGTGTCTTTGGGACCCAGTACTTC. Full variable domain (rest looked up from reference TRBV7-2 and TRBJ2-5): GAGVSQSPSNKVTEKGKDVELRCDPISGHTALYWYRQSLGQGLEFLIYFQGNSAPDKSGLPSDRFSAERTGGSVSTLTIQRTQQEDSAVYLCASSLQAGVFGTQYFGPGTRLLVL.

This rearrangement joins TRBV4-1 to TRBJ2-7, with TRBD2 matching 13 bases. The germline V gene encodes CDR1 MGHRA and CDR2 YSYEKL. The CDR3 runs 16 residues. With V trimmed by 4 bases and J by 4 bases, 7 bases remained unmatched. CDR3 residues: CASSRGLAGVGYEQYF. The CDR3, as DNA: TGCGCCAGCAGCCGCGGACTAGCGGGAGTGGGTTACGAGCAGTACTTC.

The rearrangement links TRBV27 to TRBJ2-7; D is possibly TRBD2 (5 bases). The length of the CDR3 is 13 residues. Trimming cost V 10 bases and J 3 bases, with 16 bases left between them. Per the germline V gene, CDR1 is MNHEY and CDR2 is SMNVEV (reference sequence). The CDR3 sequence: CATRTSIFYEQYF. DNA for the CDR3: TGTGCCACCAGGACTTCAATTTTCTACGAGCAGTACTTC.

As for this clone: Other DNA sequences from this sample encode an identical CDR3 as well. The V call is TRBV7-2, the J call TRBJ1-2, with 9 bases lining up with TRBD1. Germline-derived CDR1 and CDR2 are SGHTA and FQGNSA. The length of the CDR3 is 14 residues. V was clipped by 5 bases and J by 5 bases; unmatched bases: 6. DNA for the CDR3: TGTGCCAGCAGCCCGGACAGGGGAGGATATGGCTACACCTTC. Its protein product is CASSPDRGGYGYTF. Together with reference TRBV7-2 and TRBJ1-2, the CDR3 gives the full variable domain: GAGVSQSPSNKVTEKGKDVELRCDPISGHTALYWYRQSLGQGLEFLIYFQGNSAPDKSGLPSDRFSAERTGGSVSTLTIQRTQQEDSAVYLCASSPDRGGYGYTFGSGTRLTVV.

V and J are TRBV14 and TRBJ1-2, with D uncertain. The CDR3 length is 13 residues. The germline CDR1 and CDR2 sequences are SGHDN and FVKESK. The ends were cut back, 4 bases at V and 8 bases at J, with 14 bases in the middle. The CDR3 sequence: CASSRTAGVGYTF. CDR3 in DNA: TGTGCCAGCAGCCGTACTGCCGGGGTAGGCTACACCTTC. Supplemented by reference TRBV14 and TRBJ1-2, the full variable domain reads EAGVTQFPSHSVIEKGQTVTLRCDPISGHDNLYWYRRVMGKEIKFLLHFVKESKQDESGMPNNRFLAERTGGTYSTLKVQPAELEDSGVYFCASSRTAGVGYTFGSGTRLTVV.

This clone was detected only once. The rearrangement uses TRBV5-1 and TRBJ2-5; a weak D match, TRBD1 (7 bases). Germline V gene sequence: CDR1 SGHRS, CDR2 YFSETQ. The CDR3 has 16 amino acids. V gave up 4 bases and J gave up 0 bases, with 16 bases separating them. The CDR3 region is CASSGGGAGNQETQYF. The CDR3 DNA follows: TGCGCCAGCAGCGGAGGGGGCGCAGGTAACCAAGAGACCCAGTACTTC.

The chain has TRBV29-1 and TRBJ2-4; no firm D call. The CDR3 loop spans 14 amino acids. V gave up 7 bases and J gave up 0 bases, with 13 bases separating them. Germline V gene data show CDR1 as SQVTM and CDR2 as ANQGSEA. The CDR3 DNA is TGCAGCGCCCGATTCGGAATAGCCAAAAACATTCAGTACTTC. It yields the protein CSARFGIAKNIQYF.

The rearrangement links TRBV5-4 to TRBJ2-7; TRBD2 matches at 7 bases. V dropped 0 bases and J dropped 3; count of bases not matched to a gene: 9. The germline V gene has CDR1 SGHNT and CDR2 YYREEE (reference sequence). CDR3 size: 16 residues. The chain's CDR3 is CASSLGVAGAVYEQYF. In DNA, the CDR3 is TGTGCCAGCAGCTTGGGTGTCGCGGGAGCGGTCTACGAGCAGTACTTC. The complete variable domain, with remaining parts taken from reference TRBV5-4 and TRBJ2-7, reads ETGVTQSPTHLIKTRGQQVTLRCSSQSGHNTVSWYQQALGQGPQFIFQYYREEENGRGNFPPRFSGLQFPNYSSELNVNALELDDSALYLCASSLGVAGAVYEQYFGPGTRLTVT.

This chain uses TRBV11-2 with TRBJ1-1; D perhaps matches TRBD1 (5 bases). Trimming stripped 0 bases from V and 2 bases from J, with 10 bases between. The CDR3 length is 15 residues. Germline V CDR1 and CDR2: SGHAT, FQNNGV. The CDR3 reads CASSLEGTGNTEAFF. DNA of the CDR3: TGTGCCAGCAGCTTAGAAGGGACGGGCAACACTGAAGCTTTCTTT.

With regard to this clone: The junction and the germline gene differ at one end; a read error may be behind it. The CDR3 here is CASSAQTGMTVGGELFF. The DNA of the CDR3 is TGTGCTAGCAGCGCGCAGACCGGGATGACAGTAGGCGGGGAGCTGTTTTTT. The V call is TRBV7-7, the J call TRBJ2-2, with D perhaps given as TRBD1 or TRBD2 (5 bases each). The CDR3 extends over 17 amino acids. The germline CDR1 and CDR2 sequences are SSHAT and FNYEAQ (reference sequence).

V and J are TRBV6-6 and TRBJ2-1; a weak D match, TRBD1 (6 bases). CDR1 MNHNY and CDR2 SVGAGI come from the germline V gene (reference sequence). This CDR3 contains 14 residues. The V gene lost 6 bases and the J gene lost 7 bases, with 16 bases spanning the gap. The CDR3 is CASRDPARGNEQFF. The CDR3 nucleotides are TGTGCCAGCAGGGACCCCGCAAGGGGGAATGAGCAGTTCTTC.

This clone came up many times. This sequence joins TRBV6-5 and TRBJ2-1; D gene unclear. Germline assignment: CDR1 MNHEY and CDR2 SVGAGI. The CDR3 has 12 amino acids. V was trimmed by 3 bases and J by 9 bases, leaving 9 bases between them. The CDR3 DNA sequence: TGTGCCAGCAGTTATCTGGGTGCTGAGCAGTTCTTC. It is translated as CASSYLGAEQFF.

This chain uses TRBV29-1 with TRBJ2-1; 12 bases agree with TRBD2. Germline CDR1 and CDR2: SQVTM and ANQGSEA. The CDR3 covers 14 residues. With V trimmed by 4 bases and J by 6 bases, 4 bases remained unmatched. DNA for the CDR3: TGCAGCGTTGGGCTAGCGGGAGGGGGCAATGAGCAGTTCTTC. Translating gives CSVGLAGGGNEQFF.

This clone came up once. This chain links TRBV15 with TRBJ1-2; D possibly corresponds to TRBD1 (5 bases). V was cut by 0 bases and J by 4 bases, with 12 bases left in between. The germline V gene has CDR1 LNHNV and CDR2 YYDKDF (reference sequence). The CDR3 consists of 15 residues. CDR3 sequence (DNA): TGTGCCACCAGCAGAGATTACCAGGGCGGCTATGGCTACACCTTC. This sequence encodes CATSRDYQGGYGYTF. Full variable domain (remainder filled in from reference TRBV15 and TRBJ1-2): DAMVIQNPRYQVTQFGKPVTLSCSQTLNHNVMYWYQQKSSQAPKLLFHYYDKDFNNEADTPDNFQSRRPNTSFCFLDIRSPGLGDTAMYLCATSRDYQGGYGYTFGSGTRLTVV.

V is TRBV7-2 and J is TRBJ2-1; the D gene is possibly TRBD1 (5 bases). Per germline, CDR1 SGHTA and CDR2 FQGNSA. This CDR3 region has 15 residues. V lost 3 bases to trimming and J lost 4 bases, with 13 bases between them. The CDR3 region is CASSLARTPYNEQFF. The CDR3, as DNA: TGTGCCAGCAGCTTGGCTCGGACACCTTACAATGAGCAGTTCTTC.

The rearrangement joins TRBV7-8 to TRBJ1-3; a weak D match, TRBD1 (5 bases). Per the germline V gene, CDR1 is SGHVS and CDR2 is FQNEAQ. The germline V and J ends were trimmed by 3 bases and 0 bases, with 9 bases remaining between them. CDR3 length: 15 amino acids. CDR3 loop: CASSLTASSGNTIYF. Written as DNA, the CDR3 is TGTGCCAGCAGCTTGACAGCAAGCTCTGGAAACACCATATATTTT.

The genes are TRBV2 and TRBJ2-7, with TRBD1 matching 7 bases. In germline, CDR1 is SNHLY, CDR2 FYNNEI. The V and J ends lost 6 bases and 2 bases, in that order; junction bases with no gene match: 7. CDR3 length equals 14 residues. CDR3 loop: CASSQTGSPYEQYF. The CDR3 nucleotides are TGTGCCAGCAGCCAGACAGGGTCCCCCTACGAGCAGTACTTC.

In this sample, this clone turned up once. This sequence joins TRBV6-5 and TRBJ2-3, with D possibly matching TRBD1 (6 bases). CDR1 is MNHEY, CDR2 SVGAGI, per germline. Trimming left V 6 bases short and J 9 bases short, with 13 bases between. The CDR3 is 12 residues long. CDR3 coding DNA: TGTGCCAGCAGATTTCAGGGGCGAACGCAGTATTTT. Its translation is CASRFQGRTQYF.

This clone was counted once. V and J are TRBV7-2 and TRBJ2-7; no reliable D call. The CDR3 is made up of 13 amino acids. The germline gives CDR1 SGHTA, CDR2 FQGNSA. The V and J ends lost 5 bases and 3 bases respectively, with 11 bases between them. CDR3 nucleotides: TGTGCCAGCAGCCTCCCGACCCGCTACGAGCAGTACTTC. Its protein product is CASSLPTRYEQYF.

This sequence joins TRBV5-6 and TRBJ1-1; D gene uncertain. Germline CDR1 is SGHDT and CDR2 is YYEEEE. V dropped 0 bases and J dropped 6 bases, with 9 bases sitting between them. This CDR3 region has 13 residues. CDR3 sequence: CASSLGRHPEAFF. The CDR3 nucleotides read TGTGCCAGCAGCTTGGGCAGGCACCCTGAAGCTTTCTTT.